The 9 T cell receptor beta chains in this list originate from one sample, sequenced in a study of T cell changes during pregnancy in multiple sclerosis. Profiled with immunoSEQ multiplex PCR; TCRdb holds only in-frame clones, not every one. The sample includes 40,000 to 55,000 clones, 85% to 90% of them seen just once. The sequencing here drew on peripheral blood, taken in the second trimester of pregnancy. The source of these receptors is a female donor in good health, enrolled as a control in a pregnancy study.

The CDR3 nucleotides are TGTGCCAGCAGCTTGGACGGGACTTTGATGTTAGGCTACACCTTC. Its translation: CASSLDGTLMLGYTF. The genes are TRBV5-4 and TRBJ1-2, with a possible D match to TRBD1 (5 bases). The germline gives CDR1 SGHNT, CDR2 YYREEE (reference sequence). Trimming shortened V by 0 bases and J by 8 bases, and 17 bases separated the two germline ends. This CDR3 is built from 15 residues.

This chain connects TRBV2 to TRBJ2-7; tentatively, D is TRBD1 (5 bases). Looked up from germline, CDR1 is SNHLY and CDR2 is FYNNEI. V shed 0 bases and J shed 0 bases, with 9 bases lying between them. The length of the CDR3 is 15 residues. CDR3: CASSEAQGLSYEQYF. The CDR3 nucleotides are TGTGCCAGCAGTGAAGCGCAGGGCCTCTCCTACGAGCAGTACTTC.

The genes are TRBV19 and TRBJ2-6; perhaps TRBD2 as D (6 bases). CDR3 size: 18 residues. The germline CDR1 and CDR2 sequences are LNHDA and SQIVND (reference sequence). Trimming removed 6 bases at V and 0 bases at J, with 18 bases between. Here the CDR3 DNA reads TGTGCCAGTAGGGGGACTCAGGCGGGCCACTCTGGGGCCAACGTCCTGACTTTC. Its translation: CASRGTQAGHSGANVLTF.

In this sample, this clone turned up once. This sequence joins TRBV10-2 and TRBJ1-2; a weak D match, TRBD1 (5 bases). CDR3 size: 13 residues. Per germline, CDR1 WSHSY and CDR2 SAAADI. Trimming pared 6 bases from V and 0 bases from J, leaving 8 bases between. In DNA, the CDR3 is TGCGCCAGCAGACAGACAGCTAACTATGGCTACACCTTC. It codes for CASRQTANYGYTF.

The V and J genes are TRBV11-3 and TRBJ1-5; 10 nucleotides line up with TRBD1. The CDR3 has 15 amino acids. The J segment lost 5 bases and the V segment lost 3 bases, leaving 4 bases of the junction unmatched. In germline, CDR1 is SGHNT, CDR2 YENEEA. In DNA, the CDR3 is TGTGCCAGCAGCTTGGGGACAGGGGCTCATCAGCCCCAGCATTTT. As protein: CASSLGTGAHQPQHF.

This chain connects TRBV30 to TRBJ2-7, with TRBD2 matching over 7 bases. The junction had 4 bases not matched to a gene; V was cut back by 2 bases and J by 0 bases. The V gene's germline CDR1 is GTSNPN and CDR2 SVGIG (reference sequence). The CDR3 sequence is 14 residues long. The CDR3 DNA is TGTGCCTGGAGTAACGGACTAGGCTCCTACGAGCAGTACTTC. Its translation is CAWSNGLGSYEQYF.

The chain recombines TRBV25-1 with TRBJ2-4, with 11 bases lining up with TRBD2. CDR3 size: 14 residues. V trimming: 3 bases; J trimming: 7 bases; junction bases outside the gene matches: 2. Germline V CDR1 and CDR2: MGHDK, SYGVNS. This chain's CDR3 is CASSDLAGGNIQYF. CDR3 in DNA: TGTGCCAGCAGTGATCTAGCGGGGGGCAACATTCAGTACTTC.

The chain uses TRBV15 and TRBJ2-5; 9 bases are a match to TRBD2. Germline V gene lookup returns CDR1 LNHNV and CDR2 YYDKDF (reference sequence). CDR3 length: 13 residues. V shed 5 bases and J 4 bases; nucleotides not matched to a gene: 2. CDR3 in amino acids: CATSLLAGETQYF. CDR3 in DNA: TGTGCCACCAGCCTACTAGCGGGAGAGACCCAGTACTTC.

This clone has just a few counts. The chain employs TRBV18 and TRBJ1-1; a weak D match, TRBD1 (5 bases). The CDR3 contains 14 residues. V was trimmed by 4 bases and J by 5 bases, leaving 14 bases between them. The germline V gene encodes CDR1 KGHSH and CDR2 LQKENI. In nucleotides, the CDR3 is TGTGCCAGCTCACTGGGCCCGGGGGGGACTGAAGCTTTCTTT. This gives the protein CASSLGPGGTEAFF.